This TCR beta chain emerged from a study of vaccination and CD4 T cells after COVID-19 (dated by TCRdb to about 2022). The study in broad terms: Convalescent patients had a positive SARS-CoV-2 result on nasal swab PCR, and of these patients, several had mild disease and one had severe disease. Six males and four females were included in the convalescent cohort, with two Hispanic individuals, seven Caucasians, two Asians and one multiracial person represented. Two doses of either the Pfizer-BioNTech BNT162b2 vaccine (n=8) or the Moderna mRNA-1273 vaccine (n=2) were administered to participants. Post-COVID blood samples from convalescent patients were collected a median of about 100 days after diagnosis, with a range of 35 to 161 days. Post-vaccine blood samples were obtained a median of about 72 days after the second vaccine dose, with a range of about 13 to 250 days. Culture stimuli were overlapping spike peptide pools from SARS-CoV-2 and from the common cold coronaviruses HCoV-NL63, HCoV-OC43 and HCoV-229E. Control cultures used a CEFX viral epitope pool as positive control, an HIV-1 Nef peptide pool as negative control, or no peptide. In around nine COVID-19 convalescent patients and a handful of infection-naive healthy vaccine recipients, the spike-specific CD4+ TCR repertoire before mRNA vaccination was compared with the repertoire after mRNA vaccination. Overall study outcomes, separate from this receptor: In convalescent patients, a median around 86% of post-vaccine SARS-CoV-2-reactive clones were detected only after vaccination, and vaccine-specific priming was suggested by this finding. Of the vaccine-specific clones in convalescent patients, 304 of 307, or nearly all, reacted only to SARS-CoV-2 spike and did not cross-react with common cold coronaviruses. An increase in the median number of SARS-CoV-2-reactive clonotypes from approximately 21 after infection to 38 after vaccination was observed, but the change was not found to be significant. The study included relatively few convalescent patients and did not analyze early timepoints after natural infection.

Worth noting for this clonotype: This receptor's antigen is unknown. Base qualities are not at hand, and no much larger clone is one base apart.

The V end loses 5 bases and the J end loses 5 bases, and a stretch of 9 bases separates them. CDR1 is given as SNHLY and CDR2 as FYNNEI, both from the germline V gene. The CDR3 holds 12 amino acids from the cysteine to the phenylalanine. Just CDR3 DNA is preserved here, 36 bases in frame from base 1. This specimen's treatment or condition label, per the study, means: roughly ten-day PBMC culture with coronavirus spike peptide pools or control peptides (ViraFEST assay). The ViraFEST assay, used in the study, expanded antigen-specific T cells with peptide pools and then identified the expanded clonotypes through TCR sequencing. The convalescent patients' positive SARS-CoV-2 PCR tests were from March to December 2020, which was before the Alpha, Beta and Delta variants emerged in the United States. Each well held around 1.9 million PBMCs cultured with 9 to 10 ug/ml peptide pools in IMDM containing around 4.5% human AB serum and 9.5 to 10 IU/ml IL-2. Half of the culture medium was replaced with fresh IL-2-containing medium on days 3 and 7. Once the cells had been in culture for about 10 days, the EasySep CD4+ T cell isolation kit was used to isolate CD4+ T cells by negative selection. Ficoll-Paque Plus gradient centrifugation was used to isolate PBMCs from whole blood, and the isolated PBMCs were then either used fresh or cryopreserved at -140C. Culture conditions were generally each tested in triplicate wells.

The library was made by PCR. DNA from cultured CD4+ T cells underwent TCR sequencing with the Oncomine TCR Beta short-read assay at the Johns Hopkins FTIC core. Genomic DNA was extracted from the cultured CD4+ T cells with the QIAamp micro DNA kit. Oncomine TCR Beta libraries from cultured CD4+ T cells were pooled using unique dual indexes and sequenced on an Illumina iSeq 100. As for the authors' bioinformatics: Non-productive sequences were filtered out, and CDR3s that did not start with C, did not end with F or W, or were shorter than 7 amino acids were discarded. The MANAFEST web application identified antigen-specific clonotypes by comparing peptide-stimulated wells against reference wells and other culture wells. Positive clones required FDR below 0.05, an odds ratio above 5, and productive frequency above 0.1% in at least two of three replicate wells. A clonotype counted as cross-reactive if it showed significant expansion both in the SARS-CoV-2 spike wells and in at least one common cold coronavirus spike condition. CDR3 homology was assessed with Levenshtein distances (stringdist) and unrooted phylogenetic trees (ape) in R version 3.6.1. The public reads were run again by TCRdb, first through fastp at Q25 and then through MiXCR, and only productive beta chains were kept. Rows matching on CDR3 protein sequence are summarized as one entry with the most common DNA and genes. TCRdb's processing, not the study's, gives the V and J calls here. This sample lists 15,000 to 20,000 distinct CDR3 sequences; approximately 59% were detected once. Clones ranked in the top ten supply about 5.5% of the sample.

The rearrangement joined TRBV2 to TRBJ1-1, with a weak D call of TRBD1 (6 bases match). This sequence originates from a human donor who had recovered from COVID-19. The material sequenced was CD4+ T cells from blood, cultured in vitro, taken after SARS-CoV-2 vaccination. The sequenced DNA: TGTGCCAGCAGTAACAGGGAGACTGAAGCTTTCTTT. Its coded protein is CASSNRETEAFF.